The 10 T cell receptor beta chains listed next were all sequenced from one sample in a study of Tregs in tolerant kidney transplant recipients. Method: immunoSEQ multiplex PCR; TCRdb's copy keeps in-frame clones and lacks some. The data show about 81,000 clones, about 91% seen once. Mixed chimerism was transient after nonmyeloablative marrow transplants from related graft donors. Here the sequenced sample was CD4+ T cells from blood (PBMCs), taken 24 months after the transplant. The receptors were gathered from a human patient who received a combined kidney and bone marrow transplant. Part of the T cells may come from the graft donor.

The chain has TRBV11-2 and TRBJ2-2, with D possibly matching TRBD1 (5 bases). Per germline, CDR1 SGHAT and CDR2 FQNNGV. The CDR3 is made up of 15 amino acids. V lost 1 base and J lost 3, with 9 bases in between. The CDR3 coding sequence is TGTGCCAGCAGCTTAGGGATAGGGGACACCGGGGAGCTGTTTTTT. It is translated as CASSLGIGDTGELFF.

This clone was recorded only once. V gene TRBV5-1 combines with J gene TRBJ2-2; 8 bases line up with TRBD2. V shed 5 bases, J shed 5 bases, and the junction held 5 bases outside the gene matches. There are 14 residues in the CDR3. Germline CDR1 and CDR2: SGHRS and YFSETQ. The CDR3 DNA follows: TGCGCCAGCAGAGCGGGAGCGATTACCGGGGAGCTGTTTTTT. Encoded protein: CASRAGAITGELFF. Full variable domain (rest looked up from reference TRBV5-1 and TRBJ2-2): KAGVTQTPRYLIKTRGQQVTLSCSPISGHRSVSWYQQTPGQGLQFLFEYFSETQRNKGNFPGRFSGRQFSNSRSEMNVSTLELGDSALYLCASRAGAITGELFFGEGSRLTVL.

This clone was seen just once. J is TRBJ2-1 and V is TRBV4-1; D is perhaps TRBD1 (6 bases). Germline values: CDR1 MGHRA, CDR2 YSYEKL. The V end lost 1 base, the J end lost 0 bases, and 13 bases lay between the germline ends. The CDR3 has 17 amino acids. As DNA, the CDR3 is TGCGCCAGCAGCCAAGGCAGGGGCTCAAGCTCCTACAATGAGCAGTTCTTC. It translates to CASSQGRGSSSYNEQFF.

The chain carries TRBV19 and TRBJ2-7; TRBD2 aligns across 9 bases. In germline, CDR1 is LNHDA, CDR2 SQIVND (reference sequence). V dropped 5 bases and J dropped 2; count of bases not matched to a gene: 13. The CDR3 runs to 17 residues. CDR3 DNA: TGTGCCAGTAGTTCGGGACTAGCAAAGGGATATCCCTACGAGCAGTACTTC. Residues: CASSSGLAKGYPYEQYF.

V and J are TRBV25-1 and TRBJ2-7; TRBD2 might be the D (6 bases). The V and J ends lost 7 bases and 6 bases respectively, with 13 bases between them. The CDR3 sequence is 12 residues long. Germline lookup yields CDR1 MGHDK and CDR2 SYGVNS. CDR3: CASTGDLGEQYF. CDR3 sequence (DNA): TGTGCCAGCACGGGGGATCTGGGCGAGCAGTACTTC.

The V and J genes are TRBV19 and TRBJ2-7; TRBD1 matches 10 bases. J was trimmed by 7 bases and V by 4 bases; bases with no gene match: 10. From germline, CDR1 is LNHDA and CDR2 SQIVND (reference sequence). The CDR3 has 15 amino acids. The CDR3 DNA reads TGTGCCAGTAGTAACCCCGGGACAGGGGTTCGGGAGCAGTACTTC. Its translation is CASSNPGTGVREQYF.

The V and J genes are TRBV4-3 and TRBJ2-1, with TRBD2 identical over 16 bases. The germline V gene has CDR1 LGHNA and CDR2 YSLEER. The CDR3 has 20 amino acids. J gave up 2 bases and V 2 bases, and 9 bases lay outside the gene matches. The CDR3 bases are TGCGCCAGCAGCCAAACCCCGGGACTAGCGGGAGGGGAAGCCTACAATGAGCAGTTCTTC. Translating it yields CASSQTPGLAGGEAYNEQFF.

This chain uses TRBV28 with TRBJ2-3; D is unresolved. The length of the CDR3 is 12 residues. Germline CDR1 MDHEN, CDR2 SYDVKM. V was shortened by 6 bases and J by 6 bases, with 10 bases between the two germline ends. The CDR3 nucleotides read TGTGCCAGCAGCTCCGGGTGGGATACGCAGTATTTT. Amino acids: CASSSGWDTQYF.

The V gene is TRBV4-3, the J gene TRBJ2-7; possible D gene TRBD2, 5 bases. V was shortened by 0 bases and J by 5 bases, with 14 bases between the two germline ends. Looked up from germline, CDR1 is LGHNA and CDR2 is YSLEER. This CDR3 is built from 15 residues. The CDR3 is CASSQDLDLAHEQYF. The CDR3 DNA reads TGCGCCAGCAGCCAAGATCTCGACCTAGCCCACGAGCAGTACTTC.

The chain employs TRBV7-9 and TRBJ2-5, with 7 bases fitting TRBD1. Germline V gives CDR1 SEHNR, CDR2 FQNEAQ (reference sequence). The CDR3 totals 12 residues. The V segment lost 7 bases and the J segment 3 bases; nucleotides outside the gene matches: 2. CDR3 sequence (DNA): TGTGCCAGCACAGGGGGTAAAGAGACCCAGTACTTC. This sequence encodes CASTGGKETQYF. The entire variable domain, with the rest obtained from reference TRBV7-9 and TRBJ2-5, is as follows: DTGVSQNPRHKITKRGQNVTFRCDPISEHNRLYWYRQTLGQGPEFLTYFQNEAQLEKSRLLSDRFSAERPKGSFSTLEIQRTEQGDSAMYLCASTGGKETQYFGPGTRLLVL.